This entry lists 9 T cell receptor beta chains sequenced from one sample in a study of T cells in Graves' hyperthyroidism and ophthalmopathy. Amplified regions were TCR beta CDR3 sequences from RNA transcripts. The HTBI primer set served for first-round RT-PCR of the TCR CDR3. TCRdb passed the multiplex PCR reads through MiXCR, listing each CDR3 protein once. This table has fewer than 350,000 distinct CDR3 sequences, roughly a fifth appearing once. Sequencing was carried out using blood. The receptors originated from a man aged 45-60 years with Graves' ophthalmopathy.

The chain employs TRBV24-1 and TRBJ1-1; 8 bases fit TRBD1. Trimming took 2 bases from V and 1 from J; bases not matched to a gene: 2. Germline V lookup: CDR1 KGHDR, CDR2 SFDVKD. The CDR3 covers 15 residues. The CDR3: CATSDSGTGNTEAFF. The CDR3 DNA is TGTGCCACCAGTGATTCCGGGACAGGGAACACTGAAGCTTTCTTT.

This clonotype was recorded at least ten times. The V and J genes are TRBV20-1 and TRBJ2-1; 7 nucleotides align to TRBD2. CDR1 and CDR2 (germline): DFQATT, SNEGSKA (reference sequence). V was clipped by 2 bases and J by 8 bases; unmatched bases: 6. CDR3 length equals 13 residues. Here the CDR3 DNA reads TGCAGTGCTAGACCGGGAGGTAGGCATGAGCAGTTCTTC. Residues: CSARPGGRHEQFF.

Ten or more counts support this clonotype. V usage is TRBV6-1 and J usage is TRBJ2-7; no reliable D call. The CDR3 has 13 residues. The germline CDR1 and CDR2 sequences are MNHNS and SASEGT. Trimming removed 5 bases at V and 6 bases at J, with 14 bases between. The DNA for the CDR3 is TGTGCCAGCAGTTCCCTAACAGCCCTCGAGCAGTACTTC. It is translated as CASSSLTALEQYF.

The chain has TRBV24-1 and TRBJ2-5; 8 bases fit TRBD1. CDR1 and CDR2 (germline): KGHDR, SFDVKD. The junction had 4 bases not matched to a gene; V was cut back by 9 bases and J by 2 bases. This CDR3 has 13 amino acids. In nucleotides, the CDR3 is TGTGCCACCGGCAGGACAGGGCAAGAGACCCAGTACTTC. This encodes CATGRTGQETQYF.

This clonotype was seen many times. This chain's CDR3 is CASSPGTGVSGNSPLHF. The CDR3 DNA is TGTGCCAGCAGCCCCGGGACAGGGGTGTCAGGGAATTCACCCCTCCACTTT. The V gene is TRBV27, the J gene TRBJ1-6; 10 bases line up with TRBD1. The CDR3 spans 17 residues. Germline lookup yields CDR1 MNHEY and CDR2 SMNVEV (reference sequence). The junction had 12 bases not matched to a gene; V was cut back by 6 bases and J by 7 bases.

This clonotype has at least ten counts. The chain uses TRBV6-1 and TRBJ2-6; D remains unclear. The germline V gene has CDR1 MNHNS and CDR2 SASEGT. V gave up 5 bases and J gave up 4 bases, with 15 bases separating them. CDR3 size: 16 residues. The CDR3 region has the DNA TGTGCCAGCAGTATCGAAGGTACTCTGGGGGCCAACGTCCTGACTTTC. Translated: CASSIEGTLGANVLTF.

Concerning this clonotype: The germline gene is not matched at one end of the junction; a read error may be the cause. V usage is TRBV11-2 and J usage is TRBJ2-7; 8 bases line up with TRBD1. In germline, CDR1 is SGHAT, CDR2 FQNNGV. The CDR3 totals 13 residues. The chain's CDR3 is CASSGQGKYEQYF. The CDR3 DNA is TGCGCCAGCAGCGGACAGGGAAAGTACGAGCAGTACTTC. Full variable domain (remainder filled in from reference TRBV11-2 and TRBJ2-7): EAGVAQSPRYKIIEKRQSVAFWCNPISGHATLYWYQQILGQGPKLLIQFQNNGVVDDSQLPKDRFSAERLKGVDSTLKIQPAKLEDSAVYLCASSGQGKYEQYFGPGTRLTVT.

This clonotype was seen repeatedly, ten times or more. This chain uses TRBV28 with TRBJ2-7; no reliable D call. The CDR3 is made up of 13 amino acids. Per the germline V gene, CDR1 is MDHEN and CDR2 is SYDVKM. The germline V and J ends were trimmed by 1 base and 2 bases, with 6 bases remaining between them. CDR3: CASSLSLTYEQYF. CDR3 nucleotide sequence: TGTGCCAGCAGTTTATCCCTTACCTACGAGCAGTACTTC.

The J gene is TRBJ2-1, the V gene TRBV6-1; 10 nucleotides agree with TRBD2. The V gene end was trimmed by 6 bases and the J gene end by 6 bases; junction bases not matched to a gene: 5. The germline V gene has CDR1 MNHNS and CDR2 SASEGT. The CDR3 totals 14 residues. The DNA for the CDR3 is TGTGCCAGCAGACTACTAGCGGGACCCAATGAGCAGTTCTTC. It yields the protein CASRLLAGPNEQFF.